Listed below are T cell receptor beta chains from one sample, sequenced in a study of blood T cell repertoires in COVID-19. Profiled with immunoSEQ multiplex PCR; TCRdb holds only in-frame clones, not every one. Of about 110,000 clones in the sample, roughly four fifths were seen once. Sequencing was done on a sample of peripheral blood. These receptors were obtained from a woman aged 60-75 years with acute or convalescent COVID-19. The CDR3 runs from the conserved cysteine through the conserved F or W. A D gene is named only where the DNA matches it firmly. Clone size is given for some rows only: seen once, a few or many times, or a class if the clone is expanded.

abundance,j_gene,v_gene,d_gene,CDR3aa,CDR3nt
.,TRBJ2-2,TRBV5-1,TRBD1,CASSDRTGGMTGELFF,TGCGCCAGCAGCGATCGGACAGGGGGCATGACCGGGGAGCTGTTTTTT
.,TRBJ1-5,TRBV6-5,TRBD1,CASSYSGQRNQPQHF,TGTGCCAGCAGTTACTCGGGACAGCGAAATCAGCCCCAGCATTTT
once,TRBJ2-3,TRBV10-3,TRBD2,CATRLGTSGDPPDTQYF,TGTGCCACACGGCTTGGGACTAGCGGGGACCCTCCAGATACGCAGTATTTT
.,TRBJ1-4,TRBV21-1,.,CASSSDRTNEKLFF,TGTGCCAGCAGCAGCGACAGGACTAATGAAAAACTGTTTTTT
once,TRBJ1-1,TRBV18,.,CASSLGTTLNTEAFF,TGTGCCAGCTCCCTTGGGACAACTCTGAACACTGAAGCTTTCTTT
.,TRBJ2-2,TRBV12-5,.,CASGGSGELFF,TGTGCTAGTGGGGGCAGCGGGGAGCTGTTTTTT
few,TRBJ2-3,TRBV9,.,CASSISASAEGQDTQYF,TGTGCCAGCAGTATCTCGGCTTCGGCGGAGGGTCAAGATACGCAGTATTTT
.,TRBJ1-1,TRBV28,.,CASSTPGLGLGTEAFF,TGTGCCAGCAGCACTCCGGGACTGGGTTTAGGGACTGAAGCTTTCTTT
.,TRBJ2-1,TRBV18,.,CASSKTVVDNEQFF,TGTGCCAGCTCGAAGACTGTGGTTGATAATGAGCAGTTCTTC
.,TRBJ1-1,TRBV19,.,CASSKTGAEAFF,TGTGCCAGTAGTAAGACAGGAGCTGAAGCTTTCTTT
.,TRBJ1-2,TRBV19,TRBD1,CASSIGTGSGYTF,TGTGCCAGTAGTATCGGGACAGGGAGTGGCTACACCTTC
.,TRBJ2-7,TRBV7-8,.,CASSLTSGWAYEQYF,TGTGCCAGCAGTTTGACCTCAGGGTGGGCCTACGAGCAGTACTTC
once,TRBJ1-1,TRBV2,.,CASSAGRGTEAFF,TGTGCCAGCAGTGCGGGGAGGGGGACTGAAGCTTTCTTT
.,TRBJ2-5,TRBV24-1,TRBD2,CATSLSGIETQYF,TGTGCCACCAGTCTAAGCGGGATTGAGACCCAGTACTTC
.,TRBJ2-3,TRBV19,TRBD1,CASSTGTGDADTQYF,TGTGCCAGTAGTACCGGGACAGGGGACGCAGATACGCAGTATTTT
.,TRBJ1-3,TRBV7-2,TRBD1,CASSPDRVPGNTIYF,TGTGCCAGCAGCCCAGACAGGGTACCTGGAAACACCATATATTTT
.,TRBJ2-4,TRBV6-5,.,CASSYSTGSRNIQYF,TGTGCCAGCAGTTACTCCACAGGTTCCCGGAACATTCAGTACTTC
.,TRBJ2-7,TRBV18,TRBD1,CASSPFAGTASSYEQYF,TGTGCCAGCTCACCTTTCGCCGGGACAGCCAGCTCCTACGAGCAGTACTTC
.,TRBJ2-7,TRBV28,.,CASSNYEQYF,TGTGCCAGCAGCAACTACGAGCAGTACTTC
.,TRBJ2-2,TRBV2,TRBD2,CASKGGRGNTGELFF,TGTGCCAGCAAGGGCGGGAGAGGTAACACCGGGGAGCTGTTTTTT
.,TRBJ2-1,TRBV6-5,.,CASTSKGGSYNEQFF,TGTGCCAGCACTAGCAAGGGGGGGTCCTACAATGAGCAGTTCTTC
.,TRBJ1-1,TRBV6-7,.,CASSPLTGLNTEAFF,TGTGCCAGCAGTCCCTTAACAGGTTTGAACACTGAAGCTTTCTTT
.,TRBJ2-1,TRBV27,.,CASSQFIMGAPVGGTYNEQFF,TGTGCCAGCAGCCAGTTTATTATGGGGGCCCCTGTAGGGGGAACTTACAATGAGCAGTTCTTC
.,TRBJ2-1,TRBV10-1,TRBD2,CASSDPSGGRFGEQFF,TGCGCCAGCAGTGATCCTAGCGGGGGCCGGTTCGGTGAGCAGTTCTTC
once,TRBJ1-6,TRBV23-1,TRBD1,CASSHPGTESSSPLHF,TGCGCCAGCAGTCACCCTGGGACAGAGAGTAGTTCACCCCTCCACTTT
once,TRBJ2-5,TRBV7-9,TRBD1,CASSLGQGQETQYF,TGTGCCAGCAGCTTAGGACAGGGGCAAGAGACCCAGTACTTC
few,TRBJ2-3,TRBV19,TRBD1,CASSRGTGATDTQYF,TGTGCCAGTAGTAGAGGGACAGGGGCCACAGATACGCAGTATTTT
.,TRBJ2-7,TRBV9,TRBD2,CASSASLAGGLYEQYF,TGTGCCAGCAGCGCCAGTTTAGCGGGAGGGCTCTACGAGCAGTACTTC
.,TRBJ1-2,TRBV25-1,.,CASSDAEPVLTYNYGYTF,TGTGCCAGCAGTGACGCTGAACCCGTGTTAACCTACAACTATGGCTACACCTTC
.,TRBJ1-4,TRBV30,TRBD1,CAWSGGQGDEKLFF,TGTGCCTGGAGCGGGGGACAGGGAGATGAAAAACTGTTTTTT
.,TRBJ1-2,TRBV19,TRBD1,CASSRPRGQGRLRDYGYTF,TGTGCCAGTAGTCGTCCACGTGGACAGGGTAGACTGAGGGACTATGGCTACACCTTC
.,TRBJ2-2,TRBV19,.,CASSTISGNTGELFF,TGTGCCAGTAGTACTATTAGCGGGAACACCGGGGAGCTGTTTTTT
.,TRBJ2-3,TRBV12-5,TRBD2,CASGGTRLAGSTDTQYF,TGTGCTAGTGGTGGTACCCGACTAGCGGGGAGCACAGATACGCAGTATTTT
.,TRBJ2-5,TRBV6-5,TRBD2,CASATSGQETQYF,TGTGCCAGCGCAACTAGCGGGCAAGAGACCCAGTACTTC
.,TRBJ2-1,TRBV21-1,.,CASSKLEGVNNEQFF,TGTGCCAGCAGCAAACTAGAGGGAGTTAACAATGAGCAGTTCTTC
.,TRBJ2-1,TRBV5-4,TRBD2,CASSLGGGRNEQFF,TGTGCCAGCAGCTTGGGCGGGGGTAGAAATGAGCAGTTCTTC
.,TRBJ2-7,TRBV3-1/TRBV3-2,TRBD2,CASSQEGLAGGQYF,TGTGCCAGCAGCCAAGAGGGGTTAGCGGGAGGTCAGTACTTC
.,TRBJ1-5,TRBV6-5,.,CASSYNRRGDQPQHF,TGTGCCAGCAGTTACAATAGGCGGGGGGATCAGCCCCAGCATTTT
.,TRBJ2-7,TRBV5-1,.,CASSLDPGGGEQYF,TGCGCCAGCAGCTTAGACCCAGGGGGAGGCGAGCAGTACTTC
.,TRBJ2-5,TRBV19,TRBD2,CASSGGTSGIQETQYF,TGTGCCAGTAGTGGGGGGACTAGCGGGATTCAAGAGACCCAGTACTTC
few,TRBJ2-7,TRBV28,.,CASSSTSGAPSYEQYF,TGTGCCAGCAGTTCTACCTCAGGGGCGCCCAGCTACGAGCAGTACTTC
.,TRBJ2-1,TRBV28,TRBD2,CASSPRLAGGNEQFF,TGTGCCAGCAGTCCAAGACTAGCGGGAGGCAATGAGCAGTTCTTC
.,TRBJ2-7,TRBV5-1,.,CASSLSSGYITYEQYF,TGCGCCAGCAGCTTAAGCAGCGGCTACATAACCTACGAGCAGTACTTC
once,TRBJ2-1,TRBV29-1,TRBD1,CSVRQGQGGEQFF,TGCAGCGTTAGGCAGGGACAGGGGGGTGAGCAGTTCTTC
.,TRBJ1-1,TRBV5-4,TRBD1,CASSRGTGDTEAFF,TGTGCCAGCAGTCGGGGGACAGGGGACACTGAAGCTTTCTTT
.,TRBJ2-7,TRBV11-2,.,CASSRGPLGEQYF,TGTGCCAGCAGCCGAGGGCCACTTGGCGAGCAGTACTTC
.,TRBJ1-6,TRBV5-4,.,CASSLRGGGPLHF,TGTGCCAGCAGCTTGAGAGGCGGGGGACCCCTCCACTTT